This TCR beta chain was sequenced in a study of T cells in Graves' hyperthyroidism and ophthalmopathy. Study conclusions and caveats: Researchers found most expanded thyroid clonotypes above 0.001 in blood as well.

The investigators amplified TCR beta CDR3 regions from RNA transcripts. HTBI primers were employed in a first-round RT-PCR of the TCR CDR3. TCRdb called the multiplex PCR reads again in MiXCR, with one record for every CDR3 protein. This repertoire shows roughly 420,000 distinct CDR3 sequences, approximately 14% found once; its top ten account for over 7.5%. Deletions cut 6 bases from V and 2 bases from J, with 8 bases between. CDR1 and CDR2 from the germline V gene are MNHNS and SASEGT. The CDR3 extends over 12 amino acids. Of note for this clonotype: Antigen specificity is unknown.

The chain carries TRBV6-1 and TRBJ2-7, with D unresolved. The receptor comes from a woman aged 18-29 years with Graves' hyperthyroidism. Sequenced material: blood. The CDR3 reads CASRRGPYEQYF. The CDR3 coding sequence is TGTGCCAGCAGGCGAGGACCCTACGAGCAGTACTTC.